The 16 T cell receptor beta chains reported below all come from one sample, sequenced in a study of blood T cells in healthy people across ages. For the second PCR, which ran for about 6 to 11 cycles, a sample-barcoded 5' primer and a J-beta primer mix were used. TCRdb recomputed calls from the 5' RACE reads with MiXCR, one row per CDR3 protein. The sample carries more than 1 million distinct CDR3 sequences, 45% recorded once. The material sequenced was blood. Every receptor here comes from a woman aged 60-75 years in good health.

This clonotype has a handful of counts. The chain combines TRBV20-1 with TRBJ2-1, with D unclear. The CDR3 is 11 amino acids. The germline V gene encodes CDR1 DFQATT and CDR2 SNEGSKA (reference sequence). Trimming removed 4 bases at V and 3 bases at J, with 4 bases between. This CDR3 reads CSANSYNEQFF. The CDR3 DNA follows: TGCAGTGCTAATAGCTACAATGAGCAGTTCTTC.

The chain links TRBV20-1 to TRBJ2-7; 9 positions agree with TRBD1. The CDR3 spans 19 residues. V trimming: 3 bases; J trimming: 2 bases; junction bases outside the gene matches: 20. Per germline, CDR1 DFQATT and CDR2 SNEGSKA (reference sequence). The CDR3 region is CSASDVRTGTGTTAYEQYF. CDR3 coding DNA: TGCAGTGCTAGTGATGTTCGAACCGGGACAGGGACTACCGCCTACGAGCAGTACTTC.

This chain joins TRBV15 and TRBJ2-2; 7 nucleotides match TRBD2. This CDR3 is 17 amino acids long. Trimming took 0 bases from V and 7 from J; bases not matched to a gene: 11. CDR1 and CDR2 from the germline V gene are LNHNV and YYDKDF (reference sequence). Written as DNA, the CDR3 is TGTGCCACCAGCAGAGATCGCACTAGCGCGCGGGGCGGGGAGCTGTTTTTT. The encoded protein is CATSRDRTSARGGELFF. The variable domain in full, with the rest retrieved from reference TRBV15 and TRBJ2-2, is DAMVIQNPRYQVTQFGKPVTLSCSQTLNHNVMYWYQQKSSQAPKLLFHYYDKDFNNEADTPDNFQSRRPNTSFCFLDIRSPGLGDTAMYLCATSRDRTSARGGELFFGEGSRLTVL.

The chain recombines TRBV6-6 with TRBJ2-5, with TRBD1 identical over 11 bases. The CDR3 is 15 amino acids. Germline CDR1 MNHNY, CDR2 SVGAGI (reference sequence). Germline trimming cut 5 bases from V and 5 bases from J; bases unmatched to any gene: 7. CDR3 sequence: CASSRTGGSLETQYF. The CDR3, as DNA: TGTGCCAGCAGTAGGACAGGGGGCTCCCTTGAGACCCAGTACTTC.

This clonotype was recorded a few times. The chain uses TRBV7-2 and TRBJ2-1, with D unresolved. Germline V gene lookup returns CDR1 SGHTA and CDR2 FQGNSA. Trimming removed 1 base from V and 6 bases from J, with 10 bases in between. CDR3 length equals 14 residues. Here the CDR3 DNA reads TGTGCCAGCAGCTTAGACCGCTCCCGCAATGAGCAGTTCTTC. Its translation: CASSLDRSRNEQFF. Combining the CDR3 with reference TRBV7-2 and TRBJ2-1 gives the whole variable domain GAGVSQSPSNKVTEKGKDVELRCDPISGHTALYWYRQSLGQGLEFLIYFQGNSAPDKSGLPSDRFSAERTGGSVSTLTIQRTQQEDSAVYLCASSLDRSRNEQFFGPGTRLTVL.

The table lists this clonotype with a count of one. This chain connects TRBV18 to TRBJ2-7; 11 bases are a match to TRBD2. With 3 bases clipped from V and 6 bases from J, the junction kept 7 bases outside the gene matches. The CDR3 is made up of 15 amino acids. From germline, CDR1 is KGHSH and CDR2 LQKENI. In DNA form, the CDR3 reads TGTGCCAGCTCACCTCAACTAGCGGGAGTGGCCGAGCAGTACTTC. Translating gives CASSPQLAGVAEQYF.

V usage is TRBV10-3 and J usage is TRBJ2-7, with TRBD1 matching over 9 bases. Near its end, the DNA agrees better with TRBJ2-5, so the J call may be wrong. Looked up from germline, CDR1 is ENHRY and CDR2 is SYGVKD. The CDR3 covers 17 residues. This CDR3 is CAISVGIDRGTGATQYF. The DNA for the CDR3 is TGTGCCATCAGTGTCGGTATCGACAGGGGGACAGGCGCGACCCAGTACTTC.

In regard to this clonotype: A junction end diverges from the germline sequence, so it may reflect a read error. The chain combines TRBV7-3 with TRBJ2-1; TRBD2 agrees at 12 bases. CDR1 and CDR2 (germline): SGHTA, FQGTGA. The CDR3 spans 16 residues. The CDR3 DNA reads as TGTACCAGCAGCAAAATAGGACTAGCGGGACGGGTCGGTCAGTTCTTC. Translated: CTSSKIGLAGRVGQFF.

The gene calls are TRBV27 and TRBJ2-5, with 10 bases that match TRBD1. V trimming: 5 bases; J trimming: 11 bases; junction bases outside the gene matches: 11. The length of the CDR3 is 14 residues. CDR1 and CDR2 from the germline V gene are MNHEY and SMNVEV (reference sequence). Written as DNA, the CDR3 is TGTGCCAGCAGTGGGACAGGGGTATTCAATGAGCAGTACTTC. Translating it yields CASSGTGVFNEQYF.

A few counts support this clonotype. V usage is TRBV4-2 and J usage is TRBJ1-5, with 7 bases matching TRBD1. Per the germline V gene, CDR1 is LGHNA and CDR2 is YNFKEQ. J gave up 5 bases and V 4 bases, and 11 bases lay outside the gene matches. The CDR3 consists of 16 residues. CDR3 sequence (DNA): TGTGCCAGCAGCCGAACCCCGACAGGGCTGGATCAGCCCCAGCATTTT. It encodes CASSRTPTGLDQPQHF.

This clonotype was seen just once. The CDR3: CASSRGWGKGEQFF. For the CDR3, the DNA is TGTGCCAGCAGCCGAGGGTGGGGTAAAGGTGAGCAGTTCTTC. The rearrangement uses TRBV12-3 or TRBV12-4 and TRBJ2-1, with D perhaps matching TRBD2 (5 bases). CDR3 size: 14 residues. V was pared by 6 bases and J by 9 bases, with 18 bases between.

The rearrangement uses TRBV7-2 and TRBJ2-6; 7 positions match TRBD1. The CDR3 length is 18 residues. The germline V gene has CDR1 SGHTA and CDR2 FQGNSA. V shed 1 base, J shed 1 base, and the junction held 7 bases outside the gene matches. CDR3 sequence (DNA): TGTGCCAGCAGCTTAGTAAGGGGGCTAGTTTCTGGGGCCAACGTCCTGACTTTC. As protein: CASSLVRGLVSGANVLTF.

This sequence joins TRBV3-1 and TRBJ2-4, with D perhaps TRBD2 (7 bases). Judging by the DNA end, TRBJ2-7 fits better; the J call may be wrong. The CDR3 sequence is 16 residues long. Germline V gene sequence: CDR1 LGHDT, CDR2 YNNKEL (reference sequence). The CDR3 is CASSHPAGGGSYEQYF. As DNA, the CDR3 is TGTGCCAGCAGCCACCCTGCCGGGGGCGGGAGTTACGAGCAGTACTTC.

Comments on this clonotype: Given a much more abundant clone one base away, this may be a read error. The chain couples TRBV28 to TRBJ2-5, with 10 bases identical to TRBD1. The germline gives CDR1 MDHEN, CDR2 SYDVKM. V trimming: 3 bases; J trimming: 11 bases; junction bases outside the gene matches: 21. This CDR3 comprises 18 residues. The CDR3 sequence: CASSFVRDRGGLLNEQYF. In nucleotides, the CDR3 is TGTGCCAGCAGTTTCGTCCGGGACAGGGGTGGACTTCTCAATGAGCAGTACTTC.

This chain uses TRBV27 with TRBJ2-7; 13 bases fit TRBD2. The ends lost 5 bases at V and 6 bases at J; junction bases unmatched: 7. The germline V gene has CDR1 MNHEY and CDR2 SMNVEV (reference sequence). The CDR3 length is 15 residues. The CDR3 DNA sequence: TGTGCCAGCAGTCACACTAGCGGGAGGGCCTTCGAGCAGTACTTC. Protein: CASSHTSGRAFEQYF.

The J gene is TRBJ2-3, the V gene TRBV20-1; TRBD2 agrees at 14 bases. V gave up 3 bases and J gave up 6 bases; unmatched junction bases: 11. The CDR3 length is 17 residues. Germline V gives CDR1 DFQATT, CDR2 SNEGSKA (reference sequence). CDR3 residues: CSASRPTSGRALDTQYF. The CDR3 coding sequence is TGCAGTGCTAGTCGCCCGACTAGCGGGAGGGCCCTGGATACGCAGTATTTT.